The T cell receptor beta chain under discussion was sequenced for a study of blood T cells in healthy people across ages. Using a J-beta primer mix together with a sample-barcoded 5' primer, a second PCR was run for roughly 6 to 11 cycles. Tagging of each cDNA molecule was performed by a template-switch adaptor with 12 random nucleotides. TCRdb passed the 5' RACE reads through MiXCR, listing each CDR3 protein once. The sample lists approximately 780,000 distinct CDR3 sequences; 20% to 30% were seen once. CDR1 and CDR2 from the germline V gene are DFQATT and SNEGSKA (reference sequence). V was shortened by 1 base and J by 8 bases, with 14 bases between the two germline ends. The CDR3 is made up of 13 amino acids. This sample was shared with a second study, whose subject was T cells of mothers and their children.

The chain carries TRBV20-1 and TRBJ1-2, with D perhaps matching TRBD1 (6 bases). Specimen: blood. This TCR came from a boy aged 5-17 years in good health. The CDR3 spells CSARVGAGGGYTF. DNA of the CDR3: TGCAGTGCTAGAGTAGGGGCGGGGGGCGGCTACACCTTC.